This T cell receptor beta chain was sequenced for a study of CD8+ T cells in alopecia areata. V dropped 4 bases and J dropped 2; count of bases not matched to a gene: 6. The CDR3 totals 15 residues. CDR1 is MDHEN and CDR2 is SYDVKM in the germline V gene. Investigators isolated RNA and reverse transcribed it into cDNA to act as the sequencing template. Sequencing used immunoSEQ multiplex PCR; TCRdb keeps in-frame clones, though not all of them. Altogether some 120,000 clones are present, roughly 50% being singletons, with the ten largest covering approximately 10%. Specimen: NKG2D-low CD8+ T cells sorted from blood. The TCR sequence derives from a human donor with alopecia areata. This chain uses TRBV28 with TRBJ2-3, with 7 bases aligning to TRBD1. The DNA of the CDR3 is TGTGCCAGCAGTTCACGACAGGGCTTCACAGATACGCAGTATTTT. This sequence encodes CASSSRQGFTDTQYF.